The clone carrying this T cell receptor (beta chain) was recorded at least ten times. Its antigen is not identified. This sample was included in a study of CD8+ T cells in alopecia areata. At the level of the study: Treatment of the treated patients consisted of oral tofacitinib, 5 to 10 mg twice daily.

The treatment: oral pan-JAK inhibitor, 5-10 mg twice daily. CDR1 and CDR2 (germline): SGHNT, YYREEE (reference sequence). The CDR3 contains 17 residues. V shed 0 bases and J 4 bases; nucleotides not matched to a gene: 10. Study-wide results and limits: Compared with normal scalp, lesional scalp had higher clonality and more expanded CD8+ clones. Persistence of many expanded lesional clones was seen in scalp and blood during tofacitinib. Having just one nonresponder leaves the connection between baseline CD8+ expansion and response unresolved.

In each case, RNA was isolated and then reverse transcribed into cDNA as the sequencing template. Sequencing used immunoSEQ multiplex PCR; TCRdb keeps in-frame clones, though not all of them. This sample carries 150,000 to 200,000 clones, 51% of them seen once, and the ten largest clones take 10%. The source material was CD8+ T cells sorted from blood, sampled at roughly week 52, from a patient treated with tofacitinib. This clonotype originated in a human donor with alopecia areata. The chain employs TRBV5-4 and TRBJ2-3, with TRBD2 identical over 8 bases. CDR3 amino acids: CASSLVSGLGGADTQYF. The CDR3 nucleotides are TGTGCCAGCAGCTTGGTGTCGGGACTAGGAGGTGCAGATACGCAGTATTTT. The full variable domain, completed using reference TRBV5-4 and TRBJ2-3, is ETGVTQSPTHLIKTRGQQVTLRCSSQSGHNTVSWYQQALGQGPQFIFQYYREEENGRGNFPPRFSGLQFPNYSSELNVNALELDDSALYLCASSLVSGLGGADTQYFGPGTRLTVL.